This T cell receptor (beta chain) originates from a study of HIV-infected patients and healthy controls (dated by TCRdb to between 2013 and 2015). At the level of the whole study: The question the study tested was whether immune perturbation and reconstitution could be captured by deep TCR repertoire sequencing of small blood samples from HIV patients. Broad study findings and their caveats: MAIT cell alpha-chain CDR3s were present at high frequency in healthy controls but severely depleted in HIV+ repertoires. A major limit on how widely the findings apply, in the view of the authors, was that only sixteen HIV-infected individuals were processed. The dynamics of distinct T-cell subpopulations could not be separated, and sequencing depth was restricted, because whole blood was used. HIV-infected repertoires had significantly higher mean Gini indices than controls, possibly reflecting oligoclonality. Significantly different mean usage between HIV-infected patients and controls was observed for eight alpha and eight beta V genes. Rare events from HIV-infected data received too much weight under size-matching, and comparisons were complicated by unequal numbers of distinct sequences between patients and controls. Healthy controls shared more CDR3s between individuals than HIV+ patients, by Jaccard index and by count of highly shared sequences. The pairing of alpha and beta chains was not determined in the samples. Healthy control repertoires showed roughly threefold more distinct CDR3s and higher Shannon diversity than untreated HIV+ repertoires. The study cohorts differed slightly in age and sex profile, but those differences did not account for the observed differences in diversity. The apparent post-therapy recovery of the Gini index in HIV-infected patients was not reproduced in size-matched repertoire data. In the study, no determination of donor HLA types was made. During therapy, HIV-associated CDR3s significantly decreased in frequency, while CMV-associated CDR3s did not change significantly, though most became more frequent.

CDR1 and CDR2 were assigned from the germline V gene as SGHVS and FQNEAQ. Inclusive of the bounding cysteine and phenylalanine, the CDR3 is 17 residues long. Only CDR3 DNA is held: 51 bases, read in frame from base 1. V is clipped by 0 bases and J by 8 bases, and the sequence between their germline boundaries is 17 bases long. 400 to 550 ng RNA was reverse transcribed with SuperScript III using primers against the alpha and beta constant regions. Separate alpha and beta chain libraries were made by chain-specific third strand synthesis with multiplexing indices. In the protocol, all rearrangements within a chain were amplified with a single primer pair so that primer bias was avoided, and molecular barcodes were added to each cDNA molecule. Purified cDNA was ligated with T4 RNA Ligase 1 onto a 5' RACE adapter bearing a random hexamer and the SP2 sequencing primer site. With slow temperature ramps used to favor optimal annealing, second strand synthesis was primed from the SP2 site with Phusion polymerase. The 12-nucleotide barcode on each molecule comprised two random hexamer sequences, both introduced before amplification and concatenated. P5 and P7 adapter elements plus a second index were added in a short first PCR, which was followed by an approximately 25-cycle amplification PCR with P5s and P7 primers. In total the libraries went through 25 to 30 PCR cycles, after which the libraries were quantified on a Qubit, sized on a Bioanalyzer, and diluted to around 4.1 nM. Sequencing of the normalized libraries was done on an Illumina MiSeq using 2 x 250 paired-end kits. Reverse transcription reactions underwent purification over MinElute columns, with elution into around 10 ul Tris-Cl. A 1:1 ratio of AMPure XP beads was used to clean the adapter ligations after they had run for around 25 hours at 16 degrees C. Per the source publication's procedure: Demultiplexed FASTQ files were processed with a modified Decombinator that output V, J, insert and barcode information. Sequences that shared a barcode but differed from the dominant sequence were treated as errors and discarded, and barcodes were clustered at Levenshtein distance 3 and counted to estimate the original cDNA molecules. For downstream analyses, the R packages ineq, vegan, igraph and RCytoscape were used, along with IMGT nomenclature and CDR3 definitions. V gene usage was computed over distinct sequences, each TCR counted once to avoid skew from clonal expansion. Unique CDR3 amino acid sequences within a donor were connected in similarity networks whenever two sequences differed by a single Levenshtein edit. The authors compiled published HIV-specific CDR3s (roughly 86 alpha, roughly 650 beta) and CMV-specific CDR3s (approximately 13 alpha, roughly 250 beta) and searched for them in the repertoires. Lower sequence numbers were not the cause of the decreased diversity in patients, as random subsampling to size-matched repertoires showed. TCRdb trimmed the raw reads at Q25, called clones with MiXCR and kept productive beta chains. Duplicate CDR3 protein sequences are folded into a single record with the most common DNA and genes. These V and J calls are TCRdb output, not the study's own analysis. The sample profile shows roughly 18,000 distinct CDR3 sequences; roughly a tenth of them were found once. Jointly, the top ten make up about 3% of the sample.

This clonotype was seen more than once but under ten times. Its antigen specificity is not known. Base-call qualities are not available, and no considerably larger clone is one nucleotide away. Whole blood was used without fractionating the cells, so the repertoire represented all peripheral T cells without sorting. Ten uninfected healthy donors were sampled as controls, and four of these ten donors were sampled twice two to three months apart. An approximately 2.3 ml sample of peripheral blood was drawn into Tempus tubes for RNA extraction. The TURBO-DNase kit was used to remove leftover genomic DNA, and GLOBINclear was used to deplete globin mRNA.

The V gene is TRBV7-8 and the J gene is TRBJ1-6; there is no confident call for the D gene. The material sequenced was blood. The receptor was isolated from an adult in good health. The CDR3 loop reads CASSLALGRPPDSPLHF. In nucleotide form, the sequence is TGTGCCAGCAGCTTAGCATTAGGACGCCCGCCCGATTCACCCCTCCACTTT.